These 11 T cell receptor beta chains were all obtained from the same sample, sequenced in a study of T cell responses to AZD1222 COVID-19 vaccine. Clones were read by immunoSEQ multiplex PCR, and TCRdb kept only the in-frame ones, dropping some. The data hold under 170,000 clones, with 90% observed a single time. The specimen was peripheral blood, collected 28 days after the second AZD1222 dose. The receptors here all came from an adult who received the AZD1222 COVID-19 vaccine.

V gene TRBV7-4 combines with J gene TRBJ2-4; perhaps TRBD1 as D (6 bases). CDR3 length: 16 residues. Germline CDR1 reads SGHVT; CDR2 reads SQSDAQ. V was pared by 5 bases and J by 0 bases, with 14 bases between. In DNA form, the CDR3 reads TGTGCCAGCAGCCCCCGGACAGCTCAAGCCAAAAACATTCAGTACTTC. Residues: CASSPRTAQAKNIQYF.

The chain has TRBV30 and TRBJ1-2; no clear D gene. Trimming cost V 4 bases and J 3 bases, with 9 bases left between them. Germline values: CDR1 GTSNPN, CDR2 SVGIG (reference sequence). This CDR3 region has 12 residues. CDR3 in amino acids: CAWIREDYGYTF. In DNA, the CDR3 is TGTGCCTGGATTCGGGAGGACTATGGCTACACCTTC.

The chain links TRBV2 to TRBJ2-7, with D possibly TRBD1 on 6 matching bases. V was trimmed by 6 bases and J by 1 base, leaving 10 bases between them. The germline gives CDR1 SNHLY, CDR2 FYNNEI. This CDR3 comprises 13 residues. The CDR3 bases are TGTGCCAGCAGGGAGGACAGTTCCTACGAGCAGTACTTC. It codes for CASREDSSYEQYF.

This clone was seen a handful of times. The genes are TRBV29-1 and TRBJ1-1; 7 bases map to TRBD1. The length of the CDR3 is 12 residues. V trimming: 4 bases; J trimming: 6 bases; junction bases outside the gene matches: 5. Germline V gene data show CDR1 as SQVTM and CDR2 as ANQGSEA. The CDR3 reads CSVGTGTAEAFF. The CDR3 nucleotides are TGCAGCGTTGGGACCGGGACAGCTGAAGCTTTCTTT.

This sequence joins TRBV7-9 and TRBJ2-7; D is tentatively TRBD1 or TRBD2 (7 bases each). V was pared by 4 bases and J by 4 bases, with 14 bases between. The CDR3 has 14 residues. Germline CDR1 is SEHNR and CDR2 is FQNEAQ (reference sequence). The CDR3 here is CASSWGTAGYEQYF. In nucleotides, the CDR3 is TGTGCCAGCAGCTGGGGGACAGCGGGGTACGAGCAGTACTTC. Full variable domain (rest looked up from reference TRBV7-9 and TRBJ2-7): DTGVSQNPRHKITKRGQNVTFRCDPISEHNRLYWYRQTLGQGPEFLTYFQNEAQLEKSRLLSDRFSAERPKGSFSTLEIQRTEQGDSAMYLCASSWGTAGYEQYFGPGTRLTVT.

The chain employs TRBV30 and TRBJ1-3; D not certain. Germline assignment: CDR1 GTSNPN and CDR2 SVGIG (reference sequence). The length of the CDR3 is 13 residues. Trimming cost V 1 base and J 0 bases, with 4 bases left between them. The CDR3 DNA reads as TGTGCCTGGAGTGGGCACTCTGGAAACACCATATATTTT. Its translation: CAWSGHSGNTIYF. The variable domain in full, completed from reference TRBV30 and TRBJ1-3, reads SQTIHQWPATLVQPVGSPLSLECTVEGTSNPNLYWYRQAAGRGLQLLFYSVGIGQISSEVPQNLSASRPQDRQFILSSKKLLLSDSGFYLCAWSGHSGNTIYFGEGSWLTVV.

This chain connects TRBV11-2 to TRBJ1-3; D gene unclear. This CDR3 comprises 15 residues. V shed 5 bases and J shed 0 bases, with 11 bases lying between them. Germline CDR1 reads SGHAT; CDR2 reads FQNNGV. The DNA for the CDR3 is TGTGCCAGCAGCCCCCGGCCCCTCTCTGGAAACACCATATATTTT. This translates into CASSPRPLSGNTIYF.

The chain has TRBV7-8 and TRBJ1-3; possible D gene TRBD1, 6 bases. The CDR3 is 15 amino acids. The germline V gene has CDR1 SGHVS and CDR2 FQNEAQ. The V end was cut by 7 bases, the J end by 1 base, with 14 bases between. The CDR3: CASTSGGPSGNTIYF. CDR3 nucleotides: TGTGCCAGCACCTCTGGGGGCCCTTCTGGAAACACCATATATTTT.

The rearrangement uses TRBV4-2 and TRBJ2-1; D unresolved. CDR1 is LGHNA, CDR2 YNFKEQ, per germline. The CDR3 loop spans 12 amino acids. Trimming cost V 3 bases and J 5 bases, with 5 bases left between them. CDR3 sequence reads: CASSHPNNEQFF. The CDR3 nucleotides read TGTGCCAGCAGCCATCCTAACAATGAGCAGTTCTTC.

The rearrangement uses TRBV23-1 and TRBJ1-1; 7 bases align to TRBD1. Being an ORF, TRBV23-1 has a function that is uncertain. The CDR3 is 16 amino acids. V was clipped by 3 bases and J by 1 base; unmatched bases: 8. The CDR3, as DNA: TGCGCCAGCAGTCAGCCCCAGGGGGGGACGAACACTGAAGCTTTCTTT. Encoded protein: CASSQPQGGTNTEAFF.

The chain couples TRBV6-5 to TRBJ1-5, with D perhaps matching TRBD1 (5 bases). The V gene lost 6 bases and the J gene lost 0 bases, with 12 bases spanning the gap. Per the germline V gene, CDR1 is MNHEY and CDR2 is SVGAGI. The CDR3 length is 15 residues. For the CDR3, the DNA is TGTGCCAGCAGCCCGGGACGGGTTAGCAATCAGCCCCAGCATTTT. It codes for CASSPGRVSNQPQHF.